The present T cell receptor (beta chain) was sequenced within a study of blood T cell repertoires in COVID-19. Sequenced by immunoSEQ multiplex PCR; TCRdb stores in-frame clones only, minus some. Of around 81,000 clones detected, 80% appear once; the ten largest clones hold approximately 12%. This clone appeared a few times. Germline V gene sequence: CDR1 SNHLY, CDR2 FYNNEI. The CDR3 is made up of 15 amino acids. V was clipped by 2 bases and J by 1 base; unmatched bases: 1. V gene TRBV2 combines with J gene TRBJ2-2; 7 bases line up with TRBD2. The source is a human donor in a cohort sampled during active COVID-19. The sequenced sample was peripheral blood. CDR3 amino acids: CASSEKRGNTGELFF. As DNA, the CDR3 is TGTGCCAGCAGTGAAAAGCGGGGGAACACCGGGGAGCTGTTTTTT.